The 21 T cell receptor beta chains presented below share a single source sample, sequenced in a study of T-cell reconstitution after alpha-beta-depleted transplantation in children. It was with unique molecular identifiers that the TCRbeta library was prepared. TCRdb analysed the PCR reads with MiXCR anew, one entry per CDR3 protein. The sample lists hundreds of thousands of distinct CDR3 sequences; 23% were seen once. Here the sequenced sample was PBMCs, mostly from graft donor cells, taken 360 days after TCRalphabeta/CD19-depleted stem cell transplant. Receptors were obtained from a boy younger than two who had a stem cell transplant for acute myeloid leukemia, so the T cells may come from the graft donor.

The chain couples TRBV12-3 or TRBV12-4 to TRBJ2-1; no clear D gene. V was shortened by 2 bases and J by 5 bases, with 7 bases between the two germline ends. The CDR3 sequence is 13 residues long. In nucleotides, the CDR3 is TGTGCCAGCAGTTTATTGGACGACAATGAGCAGTTCTTC. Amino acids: CASSLLDDNEQFF.

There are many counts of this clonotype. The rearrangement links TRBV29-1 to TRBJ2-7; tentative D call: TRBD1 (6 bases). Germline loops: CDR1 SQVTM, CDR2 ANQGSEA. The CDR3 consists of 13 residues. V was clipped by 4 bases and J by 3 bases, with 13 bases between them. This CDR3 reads CSVATGKDYEQYF. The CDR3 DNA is TGCAGCGTTGCAACAGGGAAGGACTACGAGCAGTACTTC.

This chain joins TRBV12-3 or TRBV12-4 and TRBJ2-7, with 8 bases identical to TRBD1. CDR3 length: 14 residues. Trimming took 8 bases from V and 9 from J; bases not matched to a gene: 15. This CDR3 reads CASRGRTGHGGQYF. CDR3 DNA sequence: TGTGCCAGCCGTGGGCGGACAGGGCATGGGGGGCAGTACTTC.

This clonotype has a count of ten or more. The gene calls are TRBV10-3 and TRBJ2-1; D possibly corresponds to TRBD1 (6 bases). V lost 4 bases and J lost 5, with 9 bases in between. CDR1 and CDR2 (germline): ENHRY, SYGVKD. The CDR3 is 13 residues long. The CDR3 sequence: CAISGRTDNEQFF. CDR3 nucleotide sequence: TGTGCCATCAGTGGAAGGACAGACAATGAGCAGTTCTTC.

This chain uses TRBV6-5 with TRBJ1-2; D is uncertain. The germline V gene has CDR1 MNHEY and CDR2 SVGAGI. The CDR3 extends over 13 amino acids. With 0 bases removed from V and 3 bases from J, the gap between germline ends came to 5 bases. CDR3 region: CASSYSTDYGYTF. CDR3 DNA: TGTGCCAGCAGTTACTCGACCGACTATGGCTACACCTTC.

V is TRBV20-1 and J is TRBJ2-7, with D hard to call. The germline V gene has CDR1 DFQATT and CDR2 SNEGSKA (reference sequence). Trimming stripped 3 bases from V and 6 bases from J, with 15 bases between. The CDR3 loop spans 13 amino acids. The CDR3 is CSARGLVPLEQYF. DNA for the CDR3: TGCAGTGCTAGGGGGTTAGTCCCGCTCGAGCAGTACTTC.

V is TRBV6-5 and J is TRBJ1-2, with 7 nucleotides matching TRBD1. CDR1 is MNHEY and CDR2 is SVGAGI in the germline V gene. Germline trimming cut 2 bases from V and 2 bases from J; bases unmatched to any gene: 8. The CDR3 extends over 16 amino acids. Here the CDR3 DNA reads TGTGCCAGCAGTTACAGGGGGCAGATGGGAAACTATGGCTACACCTTC. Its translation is CASSYRGQMGNYGYTF.

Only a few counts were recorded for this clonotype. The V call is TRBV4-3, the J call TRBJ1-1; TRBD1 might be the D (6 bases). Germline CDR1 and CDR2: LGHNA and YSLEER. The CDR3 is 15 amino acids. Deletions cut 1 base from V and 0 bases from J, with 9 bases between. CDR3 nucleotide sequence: TGCGCCAGCAGCCAAGTGGACAGCCTGAACACTGAAGCTTTCTTT. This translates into CASSQVDSLNTEAFF.

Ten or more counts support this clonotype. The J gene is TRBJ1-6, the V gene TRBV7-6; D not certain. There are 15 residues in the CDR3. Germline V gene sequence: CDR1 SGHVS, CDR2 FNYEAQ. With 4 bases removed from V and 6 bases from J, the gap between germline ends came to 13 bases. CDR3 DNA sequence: TGTGCCAGCAGCTACCGGGCACCATCTAATTCACCCCTCCACTTT. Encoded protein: CASSYRAPSNSPLHF.

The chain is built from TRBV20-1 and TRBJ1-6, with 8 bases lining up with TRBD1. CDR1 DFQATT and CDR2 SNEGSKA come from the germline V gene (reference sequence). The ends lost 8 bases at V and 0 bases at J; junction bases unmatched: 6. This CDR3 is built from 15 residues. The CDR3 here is CSIRTGPSYNSPLHF. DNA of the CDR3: TGCAGTATCAGGACAGGGCCCTCCTATAATTCACCCCTCCACTTT.

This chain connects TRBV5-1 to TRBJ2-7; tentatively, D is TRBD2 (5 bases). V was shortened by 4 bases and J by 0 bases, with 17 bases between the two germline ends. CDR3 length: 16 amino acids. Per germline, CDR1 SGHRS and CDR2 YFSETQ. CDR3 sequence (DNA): TGCGCCAGCAGCCCAGGAGGCTCCGGGAACTCCTACGAGCAGTACGTC. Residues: CASSPGGSGNSYEQYV.

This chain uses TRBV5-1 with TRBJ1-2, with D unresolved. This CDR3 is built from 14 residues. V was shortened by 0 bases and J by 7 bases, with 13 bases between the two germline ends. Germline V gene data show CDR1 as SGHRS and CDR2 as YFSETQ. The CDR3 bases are TGCGCCAGCAGCTTGGAACGGGGTGCGAGTGGCTACACCTTC. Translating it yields CASSLERGASGYTF.

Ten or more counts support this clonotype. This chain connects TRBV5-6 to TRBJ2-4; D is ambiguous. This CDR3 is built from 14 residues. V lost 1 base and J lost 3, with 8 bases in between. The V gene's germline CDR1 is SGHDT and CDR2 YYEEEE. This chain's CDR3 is CASSLIPGKNIQYF. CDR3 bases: TGTGCCAGCAGCTTGATCCCAGGCAAAAACATTCAGTACTTC.

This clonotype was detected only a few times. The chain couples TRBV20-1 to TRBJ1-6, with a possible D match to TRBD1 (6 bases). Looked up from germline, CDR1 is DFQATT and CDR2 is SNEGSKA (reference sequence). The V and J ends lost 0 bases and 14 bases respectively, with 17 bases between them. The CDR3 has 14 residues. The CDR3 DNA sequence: TGCAGTGCTAGAGATCTACAGGGCGGGACCACCCTCCACTTT. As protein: CSARDLQGGTTLHF.

The CDR3 DNA reads TGCGCCAGCAGCCGCCAAAACTTAGGGAATGAGCAGTTCTTC. Amino acid sequence: CASSRQNLGNEQFF. The chain links TRBV4-3 to TRBJ2-1; D is undetermined. Looked up from germline, CDR1 is LGHNA and CDR2 is YSLEER. Trimming took off 4 bases at V and 7 bases at J, with 14 bases between the two ends. CDR3 length: 14 residues.

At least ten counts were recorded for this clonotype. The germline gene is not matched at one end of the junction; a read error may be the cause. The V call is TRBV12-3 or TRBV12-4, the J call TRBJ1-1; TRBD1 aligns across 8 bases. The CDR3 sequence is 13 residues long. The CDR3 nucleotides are TGTGCCAGCAGTCCTACACCGGGACAGGAAAAAACCTTT. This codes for CASSPTPGQEKTF.

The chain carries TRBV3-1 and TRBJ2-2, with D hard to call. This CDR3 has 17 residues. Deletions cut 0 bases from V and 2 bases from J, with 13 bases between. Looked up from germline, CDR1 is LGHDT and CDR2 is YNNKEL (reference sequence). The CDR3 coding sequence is TGTGCCAGCAGCCAAGATAGTCTCCTTCCTAACACCGGGGAGCTGTTTTTT. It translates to CASSQDSLLPNTGELFF.

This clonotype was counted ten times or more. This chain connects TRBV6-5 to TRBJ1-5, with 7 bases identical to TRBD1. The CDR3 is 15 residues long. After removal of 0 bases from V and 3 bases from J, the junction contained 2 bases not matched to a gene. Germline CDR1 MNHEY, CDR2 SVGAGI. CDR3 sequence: CASSYSTGPNQPQHF. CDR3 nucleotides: TGTGCCAGCAGTTACTCGACAGGGCCCAATCAGCCCCAGCATTTT.

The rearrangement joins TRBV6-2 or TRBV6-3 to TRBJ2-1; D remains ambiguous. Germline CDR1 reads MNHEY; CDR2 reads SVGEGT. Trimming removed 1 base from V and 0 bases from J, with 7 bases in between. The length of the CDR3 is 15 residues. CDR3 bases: TGTGCCAGCAGTTACTTCCAACTCTCCTACAATGAGCAGTTCTTC. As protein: CASSYFQLSYNEQFF.

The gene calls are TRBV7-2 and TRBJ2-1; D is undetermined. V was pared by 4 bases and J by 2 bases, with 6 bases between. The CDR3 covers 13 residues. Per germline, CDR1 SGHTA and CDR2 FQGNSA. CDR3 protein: CASSSSPYNEQFF. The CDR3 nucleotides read TGTGCCAGCAGCTCCTCCCCCTACAATGAGCAGTTCTTC.

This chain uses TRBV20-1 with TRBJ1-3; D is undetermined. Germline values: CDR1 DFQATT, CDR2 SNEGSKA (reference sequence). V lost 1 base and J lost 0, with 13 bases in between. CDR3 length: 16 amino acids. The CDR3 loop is CSARGGGRSSGNTIYF. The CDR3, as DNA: TGCAGTGCTAGAGGTGGCGGCCGGAGCTCTGGAAACACCATATATTTT.